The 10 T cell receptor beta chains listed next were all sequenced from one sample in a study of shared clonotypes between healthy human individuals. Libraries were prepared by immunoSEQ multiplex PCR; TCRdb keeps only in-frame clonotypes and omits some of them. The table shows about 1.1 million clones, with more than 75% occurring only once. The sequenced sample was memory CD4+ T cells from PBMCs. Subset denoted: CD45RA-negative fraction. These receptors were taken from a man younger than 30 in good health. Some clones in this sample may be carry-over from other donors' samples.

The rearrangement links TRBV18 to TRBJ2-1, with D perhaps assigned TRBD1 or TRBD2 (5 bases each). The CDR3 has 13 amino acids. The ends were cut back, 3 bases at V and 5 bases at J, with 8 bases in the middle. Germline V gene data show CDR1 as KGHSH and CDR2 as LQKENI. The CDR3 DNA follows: TGTGCCAGCTCACCGGGGGTAGACAATGAGCAGTTCTTC. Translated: CASSPGVDNEQFF.

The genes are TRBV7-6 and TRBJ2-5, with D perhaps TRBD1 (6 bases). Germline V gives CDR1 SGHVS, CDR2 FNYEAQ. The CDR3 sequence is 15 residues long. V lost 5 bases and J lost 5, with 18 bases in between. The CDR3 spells CASSRRQGSEETQYF. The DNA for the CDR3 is TGTGCCAGCAGCCGACGGCAGGGGTCGGAGGAGACCCAGTACTTC.

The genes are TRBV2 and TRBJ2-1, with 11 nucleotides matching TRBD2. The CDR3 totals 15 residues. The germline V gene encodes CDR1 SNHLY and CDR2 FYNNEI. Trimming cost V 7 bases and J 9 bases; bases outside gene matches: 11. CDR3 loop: CASNPLAGDNGEQFF. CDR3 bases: TGTGCCAGCAACCCACTAGCGGGAGACAATGGTGAGCAGTTCTTC.

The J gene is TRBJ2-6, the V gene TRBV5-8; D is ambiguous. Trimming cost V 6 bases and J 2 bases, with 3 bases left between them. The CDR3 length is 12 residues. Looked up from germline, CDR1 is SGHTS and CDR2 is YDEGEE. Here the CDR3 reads CASNPGANVLTF. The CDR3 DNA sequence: TGTGCCAGCAACCCTGGGGCCAACGTCCTGACTTTC.

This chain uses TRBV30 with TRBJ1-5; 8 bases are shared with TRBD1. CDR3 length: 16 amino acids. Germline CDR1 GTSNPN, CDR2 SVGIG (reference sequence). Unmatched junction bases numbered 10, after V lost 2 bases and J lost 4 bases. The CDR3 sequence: CAWSTSGTGANQPQHF. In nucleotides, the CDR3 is TGTGCCTGGAGTACGTCCGGGACAGGTGCGAATCAGCCCCAGCATTTT.

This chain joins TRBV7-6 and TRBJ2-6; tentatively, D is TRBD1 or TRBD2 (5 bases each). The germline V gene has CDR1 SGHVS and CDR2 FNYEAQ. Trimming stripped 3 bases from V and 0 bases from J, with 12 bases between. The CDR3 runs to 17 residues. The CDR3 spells CASSLGVPSSGANVLTF. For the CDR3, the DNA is TGTGCCAGCAGCTTGGGGGTACCCAGCTCTGGGGCCAACGTCCTGACTTTC.

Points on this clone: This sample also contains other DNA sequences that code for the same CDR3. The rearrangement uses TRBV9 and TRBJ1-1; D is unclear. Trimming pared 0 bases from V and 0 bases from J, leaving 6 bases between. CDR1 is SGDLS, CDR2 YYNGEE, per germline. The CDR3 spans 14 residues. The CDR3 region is CASSVAGMNTEAFF. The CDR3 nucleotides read TGTGCCAGCAGCGTAGCAGGTATGAACACTGAAGCTTTCTTT.

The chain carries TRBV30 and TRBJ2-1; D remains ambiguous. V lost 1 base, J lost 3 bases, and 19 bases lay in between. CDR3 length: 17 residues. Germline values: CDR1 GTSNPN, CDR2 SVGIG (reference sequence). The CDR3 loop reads CAWSGTANGLYYNEQFF. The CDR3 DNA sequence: TGTGCCTGGAGTGGCACCGCCAATGGCCTTTACTACAATGAGCAGTTCTTC.

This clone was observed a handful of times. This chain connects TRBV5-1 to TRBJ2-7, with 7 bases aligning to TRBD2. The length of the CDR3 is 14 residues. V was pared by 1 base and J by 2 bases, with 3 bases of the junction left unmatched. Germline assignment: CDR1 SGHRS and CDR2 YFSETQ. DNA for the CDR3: TGCGCCAGCAGCTTGATGAGCGGGGCCTACGAGCAGTACTTC. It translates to CASSLMSGAYEQYF.

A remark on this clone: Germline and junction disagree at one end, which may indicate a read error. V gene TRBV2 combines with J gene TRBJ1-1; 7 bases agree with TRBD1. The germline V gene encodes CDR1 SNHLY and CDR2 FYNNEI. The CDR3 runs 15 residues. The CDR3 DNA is TGTGCCAGCAGTCAAGCCGACAGGGAGAACACTGAAGCTTTCTTT. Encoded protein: CASSQADRENTEAFF.